Following are 27 T cell receptor beta chains from one sample sequenced in a study of CD8 T cells in Susac syndrome. Random-hexamer reverse transcription was applied to about 0.45 to 1 ug RNA. One entry per CDR3 protein, called by TCRdb with MiXCR from the immunoSEQ multiplex PCR reads. The table includes around 45,000 distinct CDR3 sequences, over 85% detected once. The specimen sequenced was CD8+ T cells from PBMCs. The receptors shown here come from a human donor in good health.

This chain uses TRBV6-5 with TRBJ2-7; 8 positions match TRBD2. The germline V gene encodes CDR1 MNHEY and CDR2 SVGAGI. Trimming at V came to 6 bases and at J to 3 bases, leaving 10 bases not matched to a gene. The CDR3 has 15 amino acids. Written as DNA, the CDR3 is TGTGCCAGCAGCGAGAGCGGGAGCGGGGTCTACGAGCAGTACTTC. This codes for CASSESGSGVYEQYF.

The chain combines TRBV28 with TRBJ2-3, with D perhaps matching TRBD2 (6 bases). The CDR3 loop spans 14 amino acids. V was shortened by 1 base and J by 4 bases, with 9 bases between the two germline ends. Germline V gene data show CDR1 as MDHEN and CDR2 as SYDVKM. The CDR3, as DNA: TGTGCCAGCAGTTTATCTGGGGAGGCAGATACGCAGTATTTT. It codes for CASSLSGEADTQYF.

The V gene is TRBV7-2, the J gene TRBJ2-7; TRBD2 aligns across 8 bases. The CDR3 is 18 amino acids. Trimming cost V 2 bases and J 3 bases; bases outside gene matches: 15. Germline V lookup: CDR1 SGHTA, CDR2 FQGNSA. The CDR3 sequence is CASSLSAEPGLVHYEQYF. In nucleotides, the CDR3 is TGTGCCAGCAGCTTATCGGCTGAACCGGGACTAGTCCACTACGAGCAGTACTTC.

The count of this clonotype is one. The chain uses TRBV5-1 and TRBJ1-2, with 10 bases matching TRBD1. The CDR3 has 16 amino acids. The germline V gene has CDR1 SGHRS and CDR2 YFSETQ. Trimming removed 4 bases from V and 8 bases from J; junction bases left unmatched: 14. The CDR3 loop is CASSDRDRGVVEGYTF. Written as DNA, the CDR3 is TGCGCCAGCAGCGACCGGGACAGGGGTGTAGTAGAGGGCTACACCTTC. The whole variable domain, filled in from reference TRBV5-1 and TRBJ1-2, reads KAGVTQTPRYLIKTRGQQVTLSCSPISGHRSVSWYQQTPGQGLQFLFEYFSETQRNKGNFPGRFSGRQFSNSRSEMNVSTLELGDSALYLCASSDRDRGVVEGYTFGSGTRLTVV.

Details on this clonotype: The junction departs from the called germline gene at one end, perhaps through a read error. The chain couples TRBV7-7 to TRBJ2-3; 10 positions match TRBD2. The CDR3 loop spans 17 amino acids. The germline V gene encodes CDR1 SSHAT and CDR2 FNYEAQ (reference sequence). CDR3 sequence: CASSLGLAGVGPDTQYF. Written as DNA, the CDR3 is TGTGCTAGCAGCTTAGGGCTAGCGGGAGTAGGGCCAGATACGCAGTATTTT.

This clonotype was detected a few times. This sequence joins TRBV4-1 and TRBJ1-2; D gene ambiguous. The CDR3 has 15 residues. Germline-derived CDR1 and CDR2 are MGHRA and YSYEKL. V lost 3 bases to trimming and J lost 0 bases, with 11 bases between them. The CDR3 reads CASSQTADTNYGYTF. CDR3 bases: TGCGCCAGCAGCCAGACGGCGGATACTAACTATGGCTACACCTTC.

V is TRBV24-1 and J is TRBJ2-1; maybe TRBD2 (5 bases). With 1 base removed from V and 8 bases from J, the gap between germline ends came to 8 bases. Germline CDR1 KGHDR, CDR2 SFDVKD. The CDR3 runs 13 residues. The CDR3 protein is CATSDFEGYEQFF. The CDR3 DNA reads as TGTGCCACCAGTGATTTCGAGGGTTATGAGCAGTTCTTC.

The rearrangement links TRBV3-1 to TRBJ1-2; 7 bases fit TRBD1. The CDR3 contains 14 residues. Germline V gene data show CDR1 as LGHDT and CDR2 as YNNKEL (reference sequence). The V gene end was trimmed by 1 base and the J gene end by 3 bases; junction bases not matched to a gene: 2. As DNA, the CDR3 is TGTGCCAGCAGCCAAGCGACAGGGTACTATGGCTACACCTTC. Translating it yields CASSQATGYYGYTF.

CDR3 region: CASSGGRAGDTQYF. DNA of the CDR3: TGTGCCAGCAGTGGCGGGAGAGCTGGGGATACGCAGTATTTT. The chain couples TRBV7-9 to TRBJ2-3, with 7 bases that match TRBD2. The germline gives CDR1 SEHNR, CDR2 FQNEAQ (reference sequence). The V and J ends lost 6 bases and 6 bases, in that order; junction bases with no gene match: 9. CDR3 length: 14 amino acids.

The rearrangement uses TRBV4-2 and TRBJ2-2; D is unclear. The V end was cut by 1 base, the J end by 6 bases, with 6 bases between. The CDR3 totals 13 residues. Germline V gene sequence: CDR1 LGHNA, CDR2 YNFKEQ. CDR3 protein: CASSQGSAGELFF. In DNA form, the CDR3 reads TGTGCCAGCAGCCAAGGGAGCGCCGGGGAGCTGTTTTTT.

The chain has TRBV7-9 and TRBJ2-7, with D hard to call. Trimming shortened V by 1 base and J by 5 bases, and 6 bases separated the two germline ends. From germline, CDR1 is SEHNR and CDR2 FQNEAQ (reference sequence). This CDR3 comprises 12 residues. CDR3 sequence (DNA): TGTGCCAGCAGCTTAGGGCCAAACGAGCAGTACTTC. As protein: CASSLGPNEQYF.

The rearrangement uses TRBV7-9 and TRBJ2-1; D not certain. V was trimmed by 4 bases and J by 7 bases, leaving 11 bases between them. Looked up from germline, CDR1 is SEHNR and CDR2 is FQNEAQ (reference sequence). This CDR3 region has 13 residues. In DNA form, the CDR3 reads TGTGCCAGCAGCTCCCTGACTGCTAATGAGCAGTTCTTC. Translated, it gives CASSSLTANEQFF.

V is TRBV7-6 and J is TRBJ2-7; TRBD2 aligns across 13 bases. Trimming removed 3 bases from V and 2 bases from J; junction bases left unmatched: 10. The CDR3 loop spans 18 amino acids. Germline assignment: CDR1 SGHVS and CDR2 FNYEAQ. CDR3 loop: CASSFLPGTSGTAYEQYF. CDR3 in DNA: TGTGCCAGCAGCTTTCTTCCCGGGACTAGCGGGACGGCCTACGAGCAGTACTTC.

V gene TRBV28 combines with J gene TRBJ2-2; D is possibly TRBD1 (6 bases). Germline assignment: CDR1 MDHEN and CDR2 SYDVKM. The CDR3 consists of 15 residues. V shed 3 bases and J shed 5 bases, with 13 bases lying between them. The CDR3 is CASSLVGGETGELFF. The CDR3 DNA follows: TGTGCCAGCAGTTTGGTTGGGGGCGAAACCGGGGAGCTGTTTTTT. Looking up the rest from reference TRBV28 and TRBJ2-2 gives the full variable domain: DVKVTQSSRYLVKRTGEKVFLECVQDMDHENMFWYRQDPGLGLRLIYFSYDVKMKEKGDIPEGYSVSREKKERFSLILESASTNQTSMYLCASSLVGGETGELFFGEGSRLTVL.

The chain joins TRBV30 to TRBJ2-5; 11 bases fit TRBD1. The assigned J gene may be wrong: the sequence end matches TRBJ2-7 better. The CDR3 sequence is 17 residues long. Germline CDR1 is GTSNPN and CDR2 is SVGIG (reference sequence). In DNA form, the CDR3 reads TGTGCCTGGAGTGTACGGGACAGGGGGACTTGGTCGGACGAGCAGTACTTC. Encoded protein: CAWSVRDRGTWSDEQYF.

The V call is TRBV27, the J call TRBJ2-7, with TRBD2 matching over 12 bases. Germline V gives CDR1 MNHEY, CDR2 SMNVEV (reference sequence). Trimming at V came to 6 bases and at J to 5 bases, leaving 5 bases not matched to a gene. CDR3 length equals 14 residues. The CDR3 nucleotides are TGTGCCAGCAGCCTGACTAGCGGGAGCAACGAGCAGTACTTC. Its translation: CASSLTSGSNEQYF.

This clonotype has just a few counts. The chain joins TRBV5-6 to TRBJ2-7; tentatively, D is TRBD1 (5 bases). The CDR3 has 13 residues. Trimming cost V 0 bases and J 1 base, with 5 bases left between them. Germline CDR1 and CDR2: SGHDT and YYEEEE. As DNA, the CDR3 is TGTGCCAGCAGCTTGGACAGGTCCTACGAGCAGTACTTC. This encodes CASSLDRSYEQYF. The whole variable domain, remainder taken from reference TRBV5-6 and TRBJ2-7, is DAGVTQSPTHLIKTRGQQVTLRCSPKSGHDTVSWYQQALGQGPQFIFQYYEEEERQRGNFPDRFSGHQFPNYSSELNVNALLLGDSALYLCASSLDRSYEQYFGPGTRLTVT.

The chain couples TRBV28 to TRBJ2-1; D is undetermined. CDR1 and CDR2 from the germline V gene are MDHEN and SYDVKM. Trimming stripped 8 bases from V and 3 bases from J, with 14 bases between. The CDR3 contains 14 residues. The CDR3: CASGSFIDYNEQFF. For the CDR3, the DNA is TGTGCCAGCGGGTCTTTTATAGACTACAATGAGCAGTTCTTC.

Worth noting for this clonotype: At one boundary the junction diverges from the germline segment, which might be a read error. The chain carries TRBV7-7 and TRBJ2-3; D is unclear. Germline values: CDR1 SSHAT, CDR2 FNYEAQ (reference sequence). The CDR3 is 13 residues long. The CDR3 DNA reads TGTGCTAGCAGCCTAGGCCCGACAGATACGCAGTATTTT. Encoded protein: CASSLGPTDTQYF.

V and J are TRBV2 and TRBJ1-5, with D perhaps matching TRBD1 (5 bases). The germline V gene encodes CDR1 SNHLY and CDR2 FYNNEI. The V end was cut by 2 bases, the J end by 9 bases, with 11 bases between. The CDR3 spans 13 residues. The CDR3 here is CASSEWGTRPQHF. CDR3 DNA: TGTGCCAGCAGTGAATGGGGGACTCGGCCCCAGCATTTT.

The genes are TRBV10-3 and TRBJ2-1; 9 bases agree with TRBD2. Germline V gives CDR1 ENHRY, CDR2 SYGVKD. V was pared by 3 bases and J by 13 bases, with 7 bases of the junction left unmatched. The CDR3 length is 13 residues. The CDR3: CAISEAGGALQFF. The CDR3 nucleotides read TGTGCCATCAGTGAAGCGGGAGGAGCCCTACAGTTCTTC.

The J gene is TRBJ2-5, the V gene TRBV12-3 or TRBV12-4; D not certain. Trimming took 6 bases from V and 1 from J, leaving 9 bases between them. The CDR3 is 13 residues long. In nucleotides, the CDR3 is TGTGCCAGCAGAGAAAGGCCCCAAGAGACCCAGTACTTC. Residues: CASRERPQETQYF.

The genes are TRBV29-1 and TRBJ2-3; 9 bases match TRBD2. This CDR3 comprises 15 residues. Germline loops: CDR1 SQVTM, CDR2 ANQGSEA. After removal of 1 base from V and 0 bases from J, the junction contained 2 bases not matched to a gene. In nucleotides, the CDR3 is TGCAGCGTTGAAGGCGGGAGGGCCAGCACAGATACGCAGTATTTT. Translated: CSVEGGRASTDTQYF.

The V and J genes are TRBV2 and TRBJ2-1; TRBD1 aligns across 9 bases. V lost 7 bases, J lost 9 bases, and 7 bases stayed unmatched. The CDR3 has 13 residues. Germline V gene sequence: CDR1 SNHLY, CDR2 FYNNEI. The CDR3 protein is CASTGTGRGEQFF. The DNA of the CDR3 is TGTGCCAGCACAGGGACAGGGAGGGGTGAGCAGTTCTTC.

This clonotype showed up just once. The CDR3: CASSFLGVDTQYF. The CDR3 nucleotides read TGTGCCAGCAGCTTTTTAGGTGTCGATACGCAGTATTTT. V usage is TRBV5-6 and J usage is TRBJ2-3; D uncertain. Germline V gives CDR1 SGHDT, CDR2 YYEEEE. There are 13 residues in the CDR3. Trimming removed 2 bases at V and 6 bases at J, with 10 bases between.

The CDR3 sequence is CSVSSGGGLGGELFF. In nucleotides, the CDR3 is TGCAGCGTTTCTAGCGGGGGAGGATTGGGCGGGGAGCTGTTTTTT. V is TRBV29-1 and J is TRBJ2-2; 10 bases match TRBD2. The V gene end was trimmed by 5 bases and the J gene end by 7 bases; junction bases not matched to a gene: 10. Germline V gene sequence: CDR1 SQVTM, CDR2 ANQGSEA. The CDR3 is made up of 15 amino acids.

The V call is TRBV4-2, the J call TRBJ2-4, with TRBD2 matching 10 bases. The trim removed 6 bases at V and 9 bases at J, leaving 8 bases unmatched. Germline V gene data show CDR1 as LGHNA and CDR2 as YNFKEQ. The CDR3 contains 14 residues. Here the CDR3 reads CASSLAGAGGIQYF. The CDR3, as DNA: TGTGCCAGCAGTCTAGCGGGAGCGGGGGGCATTCAGTACTTC.